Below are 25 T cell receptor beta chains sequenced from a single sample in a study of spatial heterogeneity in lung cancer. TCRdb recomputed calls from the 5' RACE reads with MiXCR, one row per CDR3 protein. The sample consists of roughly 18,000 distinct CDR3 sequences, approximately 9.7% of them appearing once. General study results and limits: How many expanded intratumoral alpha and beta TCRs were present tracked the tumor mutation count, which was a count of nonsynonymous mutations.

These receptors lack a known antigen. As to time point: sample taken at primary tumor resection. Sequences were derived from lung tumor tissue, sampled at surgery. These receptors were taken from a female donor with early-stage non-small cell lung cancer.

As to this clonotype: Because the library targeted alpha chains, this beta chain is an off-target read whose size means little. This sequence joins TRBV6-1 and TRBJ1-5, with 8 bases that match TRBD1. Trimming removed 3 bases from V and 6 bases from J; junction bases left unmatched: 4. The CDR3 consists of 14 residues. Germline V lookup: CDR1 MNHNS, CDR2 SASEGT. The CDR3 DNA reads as TGTGCCAGCAGTGACTCAGGGGGCCTTCAGCCCCAGCATTTT. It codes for CASSDSGGLQPQHF.

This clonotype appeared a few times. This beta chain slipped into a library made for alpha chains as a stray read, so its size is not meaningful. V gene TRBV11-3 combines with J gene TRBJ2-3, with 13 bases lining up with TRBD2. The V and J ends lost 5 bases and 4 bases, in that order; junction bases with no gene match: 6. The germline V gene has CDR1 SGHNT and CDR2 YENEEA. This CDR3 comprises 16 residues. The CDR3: CASSDRTSGGADTQYF. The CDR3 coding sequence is TGTGCCAGCAGCGATCGGACTAGCGGGGGAGCAGATACGCAGTATTTT.

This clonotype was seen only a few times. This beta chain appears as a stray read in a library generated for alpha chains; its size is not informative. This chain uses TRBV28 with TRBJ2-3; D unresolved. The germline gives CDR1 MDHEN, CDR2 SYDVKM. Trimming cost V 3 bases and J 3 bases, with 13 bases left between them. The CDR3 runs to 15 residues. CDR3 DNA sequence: TGTGCCAGCAGTTTCATCGGCAGGCAAACAGATACGCAGTATTTT. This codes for CASSFIGRQTDTQYF.

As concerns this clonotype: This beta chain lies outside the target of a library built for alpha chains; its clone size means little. CDR3 sequence reads: CASSQGAGEQYF. DNA for the CDR3: TGTGCCAGCTCCCAGGGGGCGGGAGAGCAGTACTTC. V is TRBV9 and J is TRBJ2-7, with 8 bases matching TRBD1. In germline, CDR1 is SGDLS, CDR2 YYNGEE. There are 12 residues in the CDR3. V dropped 7 bases and J dropped 7; count of bases not matched to a gene: 7.

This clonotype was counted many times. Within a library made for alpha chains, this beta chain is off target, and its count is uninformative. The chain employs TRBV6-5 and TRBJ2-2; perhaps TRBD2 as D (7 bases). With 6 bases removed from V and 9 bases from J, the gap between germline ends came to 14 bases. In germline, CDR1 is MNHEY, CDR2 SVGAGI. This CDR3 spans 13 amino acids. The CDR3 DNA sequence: TGTGCCAGCAGCTTAACCGGGGGGCGGGAGCTGTTTTTT. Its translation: CASSLTGGRELFF.

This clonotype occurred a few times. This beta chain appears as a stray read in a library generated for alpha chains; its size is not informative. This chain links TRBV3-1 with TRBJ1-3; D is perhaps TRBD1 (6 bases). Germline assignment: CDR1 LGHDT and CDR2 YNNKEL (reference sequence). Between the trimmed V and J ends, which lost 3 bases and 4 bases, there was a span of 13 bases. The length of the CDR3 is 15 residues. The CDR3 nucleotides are TGTGCCAGCAGCCAGGGGGGAGACAGGGGAAACACCATATATTTT. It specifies CASSQGGDRGNTIYF. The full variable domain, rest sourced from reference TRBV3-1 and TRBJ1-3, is DTAVSQTPKYLVTQMGNDKSIKCEQNLGHDTMYWYKQDSKKFLKIMFSYNNKELIINETVPNRFSPKSPDKAHLNLHINSLELGDSAVYFCASSQGGDRGNTIYFGEGSWLTVV.

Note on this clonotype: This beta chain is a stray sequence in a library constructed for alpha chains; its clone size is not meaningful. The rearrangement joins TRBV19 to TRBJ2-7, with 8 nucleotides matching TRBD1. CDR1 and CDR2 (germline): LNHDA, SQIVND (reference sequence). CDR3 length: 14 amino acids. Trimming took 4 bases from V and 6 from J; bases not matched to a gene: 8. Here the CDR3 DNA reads TGTGCCAGTAGTAGGGGACAGGTTTTTGCCGAGCAGTACTTC. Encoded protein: CASSRGQVFAEQYF.

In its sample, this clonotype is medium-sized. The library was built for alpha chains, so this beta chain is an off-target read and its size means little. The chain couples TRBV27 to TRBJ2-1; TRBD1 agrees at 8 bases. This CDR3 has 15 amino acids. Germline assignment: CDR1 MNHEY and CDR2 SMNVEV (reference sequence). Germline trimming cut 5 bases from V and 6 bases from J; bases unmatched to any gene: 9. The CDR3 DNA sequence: TGTGCCAGCAGTATAGACAGGGGTAAGGGCAATGAGCAGTTCTTC. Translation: CASSIDRGKGNEQFF.

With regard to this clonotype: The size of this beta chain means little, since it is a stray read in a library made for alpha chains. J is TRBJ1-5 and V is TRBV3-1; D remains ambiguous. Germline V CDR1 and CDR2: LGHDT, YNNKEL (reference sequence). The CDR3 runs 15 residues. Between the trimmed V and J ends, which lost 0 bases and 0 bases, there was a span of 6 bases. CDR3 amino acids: CASSQDPGSNQPQHF. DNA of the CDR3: TGTGCCAGCAGCCAAGATCCAGGTAGCAATCAGCCCCAGCATTTT. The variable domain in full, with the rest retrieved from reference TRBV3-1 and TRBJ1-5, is DTAVSQTPKYLVTQMGNDKSIKCEQNLGHDTMYWYKQDSKKFLKIMFSYNNKELIINETVPNRFSPKSPDKAHLNLHINSLELGDSAVYFCASSQDPGSNQPQHFGDGTRLSIL.

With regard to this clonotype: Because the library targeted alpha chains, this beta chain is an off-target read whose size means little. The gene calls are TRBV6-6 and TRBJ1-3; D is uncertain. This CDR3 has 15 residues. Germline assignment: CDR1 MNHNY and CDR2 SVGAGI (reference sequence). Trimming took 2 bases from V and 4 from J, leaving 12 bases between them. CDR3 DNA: TGTGCCAGCAGTTACACCACCGGACCGGGAAACACCATATATTTT. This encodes CASSYTTGPGNTIYF.

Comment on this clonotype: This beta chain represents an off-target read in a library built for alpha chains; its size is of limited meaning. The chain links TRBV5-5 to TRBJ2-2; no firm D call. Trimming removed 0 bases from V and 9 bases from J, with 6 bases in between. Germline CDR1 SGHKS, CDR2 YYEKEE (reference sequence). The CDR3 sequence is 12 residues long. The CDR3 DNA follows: TGTGCCAGCAGCTTGGACACTCGGGAGCTGTTTTTT. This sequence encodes CASSLDTRELFF. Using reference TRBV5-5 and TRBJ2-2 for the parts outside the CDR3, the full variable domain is DAGVTQSPTHLIKTRGQQVTLRCSPISGHKSVSWYQQVLGQGPQFIFQYYEKEERGRGNFPDRFSARQFPNYSSELNVNALLLGDSALYLCASSLDTRELFFGEGSRLTVL.

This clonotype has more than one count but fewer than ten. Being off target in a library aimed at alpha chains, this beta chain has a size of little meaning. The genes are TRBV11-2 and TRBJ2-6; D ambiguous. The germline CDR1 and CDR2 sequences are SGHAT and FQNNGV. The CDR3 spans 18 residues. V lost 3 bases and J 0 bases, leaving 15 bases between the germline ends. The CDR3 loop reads CASSFHGMTLSGANVLTF. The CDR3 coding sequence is TGTGCCAGCAGCTTTCACGGCATGACACTCTCTGGGGCCAACGTCCTGACTTTC.

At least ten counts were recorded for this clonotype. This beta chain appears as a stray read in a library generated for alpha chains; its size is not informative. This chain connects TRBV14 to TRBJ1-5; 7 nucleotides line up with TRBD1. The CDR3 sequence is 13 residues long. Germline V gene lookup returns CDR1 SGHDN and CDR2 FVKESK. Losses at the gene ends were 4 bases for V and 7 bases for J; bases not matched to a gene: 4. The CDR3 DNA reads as TGTGCCAGCAGCCGAGGACAGGCCCAGCCCCAGCATTTT. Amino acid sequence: CASSRGQAQPQHF.

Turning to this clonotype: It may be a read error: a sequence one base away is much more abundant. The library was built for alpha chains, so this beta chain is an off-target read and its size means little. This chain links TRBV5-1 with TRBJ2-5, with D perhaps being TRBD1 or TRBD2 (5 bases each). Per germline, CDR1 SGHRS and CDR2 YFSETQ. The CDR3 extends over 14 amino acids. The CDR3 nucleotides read TGCGCCAGCAGCCCGGCCCTGGGGGACGAGACCCCGTACTTC. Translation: CASSPALGDETPYF.

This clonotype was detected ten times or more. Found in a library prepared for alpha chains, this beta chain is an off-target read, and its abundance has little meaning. The CDR3 loop reads CASSLVGSNQPQHF. In DNA form, the CDR3 reads TGTGCCAGCAGTTTGGTGGGCTCTAATCAGCCCCAGCATTTT. This chain links TRBV28 with TRBJ1-5; unclear D gene. CDR1 and CDR2 from the germline V gene are MDHEN and SYDVKM. The V end was cut by 3 bases, the J end by 4 bases, with 10 bases between. The CDR3 spans 14 residues.

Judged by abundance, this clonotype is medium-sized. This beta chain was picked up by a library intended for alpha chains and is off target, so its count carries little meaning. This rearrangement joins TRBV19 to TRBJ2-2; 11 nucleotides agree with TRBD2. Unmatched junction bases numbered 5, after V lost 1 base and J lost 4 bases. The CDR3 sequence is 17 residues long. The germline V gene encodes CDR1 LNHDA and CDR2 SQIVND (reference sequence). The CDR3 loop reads CASSIGGLAVSTGELFF. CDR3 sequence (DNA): TGTGCCAGTAGTATAGGGGGACTAGCGGTGAGCACCGGGGAGCTGTTTTTT.

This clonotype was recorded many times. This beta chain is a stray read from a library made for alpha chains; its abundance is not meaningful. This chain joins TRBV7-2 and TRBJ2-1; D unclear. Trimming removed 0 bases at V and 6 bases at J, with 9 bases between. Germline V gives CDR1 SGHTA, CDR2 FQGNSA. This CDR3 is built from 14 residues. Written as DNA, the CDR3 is TGTGCCAGCAGCTTAGCGGTCAGCAGCAATGAGCAGTTCTTC. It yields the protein CASSLAVSSNEQFF.

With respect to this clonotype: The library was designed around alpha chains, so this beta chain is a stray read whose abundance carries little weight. The CDR3 region has the DNA TGTGCCAGCAGCTCCTTTGGGGACAACTCTGGAAACACCATATATTTT. Translating it yields CASSSFGDNSGNTIYF. The chain joins TRBV7-8 to TRBJ1-3; tentatively, D is TRBD1 (6 bases). Germline lookup yields CDR1 SGHVS and CDR2 FQNEAQ. The CDR3 runs to 16 residues. Deletions cut 4 bases from V and 0 bases from J, with 13 bases between.

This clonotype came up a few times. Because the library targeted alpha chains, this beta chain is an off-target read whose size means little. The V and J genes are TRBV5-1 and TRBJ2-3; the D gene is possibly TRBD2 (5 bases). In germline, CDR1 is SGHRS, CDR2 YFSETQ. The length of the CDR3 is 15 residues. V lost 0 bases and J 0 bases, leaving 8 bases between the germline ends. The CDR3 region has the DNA TGCGCCAGCAGCTTGGCCGGGGTGAGCACAGATACGCAGTATTTT. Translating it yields CASSLAGVSTDTQYF.

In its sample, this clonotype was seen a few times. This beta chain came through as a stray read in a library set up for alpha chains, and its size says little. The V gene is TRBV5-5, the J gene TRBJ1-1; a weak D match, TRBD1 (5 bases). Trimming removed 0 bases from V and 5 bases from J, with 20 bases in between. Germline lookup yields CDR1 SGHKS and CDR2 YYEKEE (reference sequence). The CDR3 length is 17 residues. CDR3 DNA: TGTGCCAGCAGCTTGGATGTGTTTGGGGGAAAGGATACTGAAGCTTTCTTT. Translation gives CASSLDVFGGKDTEAFF.

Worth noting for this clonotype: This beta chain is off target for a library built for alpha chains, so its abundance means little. The CDR3 DNA reads as TGTGCCAGCAGCCCGGGGGCGAACTCGGCCAAAAACATTCAGTACTTC. It codes for CASSPGANSAKNIQYF. This chain uses TRBV7-3 with TRBJ2-4, with D possibly called TRBD1 or TRBD2 (6 bases each). The CDR3 consists of 16 residues. Trimming removed 5 bases at V and 1 base at J, with 15 bases between. Germline assignment: CDR1 SGHTA and CDR2 FQGTGA.

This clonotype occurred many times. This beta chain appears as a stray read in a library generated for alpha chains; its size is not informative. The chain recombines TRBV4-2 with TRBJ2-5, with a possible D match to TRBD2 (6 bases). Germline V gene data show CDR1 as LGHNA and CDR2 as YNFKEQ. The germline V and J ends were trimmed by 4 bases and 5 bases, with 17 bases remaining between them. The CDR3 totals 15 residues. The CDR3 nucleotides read TGTGCCAGCAGCCCTCAAGACGGCGGGGTGGAGACCCAGTACTTC. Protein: CASSPQDGGVETQYF.

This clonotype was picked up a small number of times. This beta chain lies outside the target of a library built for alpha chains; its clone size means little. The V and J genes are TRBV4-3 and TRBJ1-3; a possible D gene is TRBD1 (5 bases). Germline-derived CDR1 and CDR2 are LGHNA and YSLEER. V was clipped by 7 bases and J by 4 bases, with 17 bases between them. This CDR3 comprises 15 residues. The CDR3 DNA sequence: TGCGCCAGCACCCTCGGGGGAAGGAGGGGAAACACCATATATTTT. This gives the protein CASTLGGRRGNTIYF.

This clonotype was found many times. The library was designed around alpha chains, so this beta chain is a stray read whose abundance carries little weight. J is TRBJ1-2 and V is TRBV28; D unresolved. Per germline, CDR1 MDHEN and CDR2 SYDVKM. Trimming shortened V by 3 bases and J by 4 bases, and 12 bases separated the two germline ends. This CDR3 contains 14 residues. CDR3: CASSFFADLYGYTF. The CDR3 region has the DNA TGTGCCAGCAGTTTTTTTGCAGACCTCTATGGCTACACCTTC.

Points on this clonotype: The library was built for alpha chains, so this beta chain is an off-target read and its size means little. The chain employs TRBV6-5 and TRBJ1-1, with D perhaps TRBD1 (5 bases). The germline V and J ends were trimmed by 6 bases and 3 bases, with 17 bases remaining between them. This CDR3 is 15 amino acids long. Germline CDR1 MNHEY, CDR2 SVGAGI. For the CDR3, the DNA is TGTGCCAGCAGCGCAGGGATGGTGGGGGACACTGAAGCTTTCTTT. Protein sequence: CASSAGMVGDTEAFF.